This entry concerns a single TCR beta chain. The data were obtained in a study of blood T cell repertoires in COVID-19. Study-level background: Sites across the United States, Italy and Spain contributed samples from acute and convalescent COVID-19. PBMCs, B-cell-depleted T cells, or T cells were the source of the cDNA or gDNA that made up the material.

The V gene's germline CDR1 is LNHDA and CDR2 SQIVND (reference sequence). This CDR3 contains 17 residues. V lost 5 bases to trimming and J lost 0 bases, with 20 bases between them. In the authors' workflow: Nucleated cell number was recorded as an estimate derived from reference gene primer amplification. Profiled with immunoSEQ multiplex PCR; TCRdb holds only in-frame clones, not every one. V, J and clone size derive from that table, while D and trimming were established from the DNA sequence. The sample holds 150,000 to 200,000 clones; over 85% are singletons and the top ten take 18%. Sequenced sample: peripheral blood. The receptor's source is a man aged 55 to 70 with active or convalescent COVID-19. The J gene is TRBJ2-7, the V gene TRBV19; possible D gene TRBD2, 6 bases. CDR3 protein: CASSRRDFGVASYEQYF. Written as DNA, the CDR3 is TGTGCCAGTAGTCGCCGGGACTTCGGTGTAGCCTCCTACGAGCAGTACTTC. Based on the CDR3 plus reference TRBV19 and TRBJ2-7, the full variable domain is DGGITQSPKYLFRKEGQNVTLSCEQNLNHDAMYWYRQDPGQGLRLIYYSQIVNDFQKGDIAEGYSVSREKKESFPLTVTSAQKNPTAFYLCASSRRDFGVASYEQYFGPGTRLTVT.